This T cell receptor beta chain was profiled in a study of cytomegalovirus exposure and HLA in healthy donors listed by TCRdb under 2017. Broadly, across the study: According to an earlier analysis of 550 to 750 of the donors, about 180 million T cells yielded over 100 million unique TCR beta sequences and approximately 300 Gb of sequence data. Roughly 320 gigabases of sequencing data and around 80 million unique TCR sequences made up an early release that covered 500 to 650 HLA-typed donors. The genetic ancestry cluster associated with self-reported Caucasian donors included 65% to 90% of the approximately 430 genotyped donors. The study aimed to test whether signatures of past pathogen exposure could be identified by cataloging public T cell receptors. The study profiled the T cell repertoires of hundreds of subjects by immunosequencing and related them to cytomegalovirus serostatus. A separate validation cohort of more than 100 different subjects was used in addition to the roughly 670-subject first cohort. High-throughput TCR immunosequencing, statistical association of individual TCRs with disease status, and machine learning were combined to predict cytomegalovirus infection status. A later analysis re-analyzed previously published TCR beta repertoires from several hundred donors and added high-resolution HLA genotyping to study TCR occurrence patterns. The later analysis used no new phenotypic data to find candidate immune exposures, relying instead on TCR beta sequences and their occurrence across donors. To decide whether each TCR beta V gene segment behaved as functional or pseudogenic, an earlier analysis of fewer than 750 of the donors relied on high-throughput TCR beta sequencing. Alongside the repertoire data, information on donor age, sex, ethnicity and CMV serostatus was compiled. A later genetic analysis took genome-wide SNP genotypes for about 55% of the 666 donors and used that subset as a discovery cohort. Every repertoire in the discovery cohort had been generated on one and the same sequencing platform. Both class I and class II loci were covered by HLA typing, at four-digit resolution. Typing coverage varied by locus: about 620-630 donors for A, B, C, DRB1 and DQB1; some 520 for DQA1; about 600 for DPA1; 450 to 480 for DPB1. Roughly 5 DR-DQ haplotypes were treated as single units for association and clustering because of strong linkage in the cohort. Across around 400 genotyped donors of the cohort, an average of approximately 240,000 unique TCR beta nucleotide sequences per donor were sequenced, and roughly a sixth of those sequences were non-productive. The study at large found these results: In a later analysis, TCR association rates were found to vary across HLA loci, with the most associated TCRs seen for DRB1 alleles and the fewest for HLA-C alleles. Only TCR beta chains were sequenced in this cohort, and the absence of alpha or paired-chain data limited detectable features. A cluster of highly shared sequence variants was judged likely to be a technical artifact of the sequencing pipeline. A further reported finding was that TCR beta sequences accurately predicted the HLA-A and HLA-B alleles for most subjects in the first cohort. In a later genetic analysis, fewer N-insertions in productive TCRs were reported among donors in an Asian-associated ancestry cluster than the 666-donor mean. Some IMGT-functional V segments, including TRBV6-2 and TRBV6-3, could not be told apart with the 87-base-pair reads, so those segments were excluded. V-gene and J-gene trimming of TCR beta chains was associated with a missense DCLRE1C variant in a later genetic analysis, and the association was replicated in an independent cohort. Because counts were too low, more than 15 rarely observed V segments, including chromosome 9 orphons, were excluded from the earlier analysis of 587 of the donors. Cytomegalovirus status was reported to be diagnosed by the classifier with high specificity and sensitivity in both the original and validation cohorts. Linkage disequilibrium might explain the correlated functional status among segregating V segments, but an unknown experimental factor could not be ruled out. CMV serostatus was the only immune exposure information available for the cohort. A later analysis associated 15,000 or so TCR beta sequences with specific HLA alleles at a false discovery rate of 0.05. According to a later analysis, parvovirus B19, influenza, CMV and Epstein-Barr virus appeared linked to several top co-occurrence clusters. Assigning TCR associations to individual alleles was difficult when HLA alleles, especially DR and DQ, strongly co-occurred. Most TCR sequences were observed very rarely across donors, whereas some public TCRs were present in many individuals. The study listed 164 TCR beta chains as associated with cytomegalovirus. Because HLA typing was missing for some donors at each locus, association tests included only the typed subset. It was suggested by the authors that the approach could potentially be generalized to other disease states and immunological phenotypes. The presence/absence analyses assumed that sequencing depth was roughly uniform across donors, and that assumption may not be true. In vitro tests confirmed that a few of the cytomegalovirus-associated TCR beta chains recognize cytomegalovirus antigens. In an earlier analysis of 587 of the donors, most TCR beta V segments were observed in productive rearrangements about 87% or about 30% of the time, broadly matching IMGT annotations. A later analysis found that HLA-associated TCR beta chains were more clonally expanded and had lower generation probabilities than equally common non-associated chains. A later analysis found that most CMV-associated TCR beta chains appeared HLA-restricted, with HLA associations seemingly driven largely by CMV exposure.

For this clone: There is no known antigen for this receptor. No qualities accompany the bases; no much larger clone lies one base away.

The protocol used for the library was the immunoSEQ multiplex PCR assay. For the multiplex PCR, a mixture combining 60 forward primers for TCR Vbeta segments and 13 reverse primers for TCR Jbeta segments was used. The CDR3 region of rearranged TCR beta genes was amplified from genomic DNA with a multiplex PCR assay. On the Illumina HiSeq System, the amplified TCR beta libraries were sequenced as 87-base-pair reads. The authors processed their data as follows. In a later analysis, 70 million to 95 million unique TCR beta chains were counted across the approximately 640 repertoires, and roughly 9.9 million of these chains were shared by at least two donors. Raw reads were error-corrected and collapsed into unique sequences by a nearest-neighbor algorithm in which closely related sequences were merged to remove PCR and sequencing errors. Alignment of CDR3 sequences to IMGT reference sequences was used to assign V, D and J gene segments. For a sequence to be retained, a match of at least six nucleotides to both a V gene segment and a J gene segment was required. A rearrangement was called productive if the CDR3 had no stop codons and remained in frame with V and J, and every other rearrangement was called non-productive. CDR3 was defined according to IMGT convention as the region running from the second conserved V-encoded cysteine to the conserved J-encoded phenylalanine. The earlier analysis of more than 450 of the donors excluded sequences that lacked an unambiguous match to a single V gene segment. In an earlier analysis of 500 to 750 of the donors, V segments were called functional above 56.7% productive rearrangements and were called segregating when the between-donor standard deviation exceeded 5%. A statistical classification framework was built for diagnosing cytomegalovirus status from the catalog of TCR beta chain sequences. V and J gene assignment, in a later analysis, came from comparing TCR nucleotide sequences with IMGT/GENE-DB human TR gene sequences. A later analysis assigned CDR3 sequences and most-parsimonious VDJ recombination scenarios with the TCRdist pipeline. In a later analysis, each TCR beta chain was defined by its CDR3 amino acid sequence together with its V-gene family, and reads without a unique V-gene family were excluded. As a way to deal with suspected cross-contamination and a sequencing artifact, a later analysis dropped over 550 nucleotide sequences that were highly shared and had low generation probability. A later analysis calculated a clonal expansion index for each public chain from normalized within-repertoire ranks of inferred template counts. In a later analysis, generation probabilities were computed using a VDJ recombination model fitted to out-of-frame rearrangements, and the results were checked against IGoR. In a later analysis, hypergeometric tests were used to score TCR-TCR, TCR-HLA and TCR-CMV co-occurrence, with a repertoire-size bias correction applied to TCR pairs. A later analysis estimated false discovery rates by permuting HLA or CMV assignments 20 times. In a later analysis, co-occurring TCRs were grouped using DBSCAN, and TCRdist sequence similarity was added for clustering within HLA-allele-positive subsets. Repertoires with fewer than 30,000 or more than 120,000 public chains were left out of co-occurrence clustering, as were five repertoires with anomalous nucleotide sharing. Entries here come from immuneACCESS through TCRdb and include only in-frame sequences with V and J called. Some clones fail to appear in such tables; in the studies checked, an unresolved V gene covers under half of the shortfall, and the cause of the remainder is unknown. V, J and clone size derive from that table, while D and trimming were established from the DNA sequence. This sample holds around 180,000 clones; around 75% were observed only once. 1.5% to 2% of the sample is taken by the ten largest.

In total, roughly 670 healthy bone marrow donors made up the cohort. At the time of sampling, every cohort member was nominally healthy, though immune exposures that went unrecorded were likely present. The donor was CMV seronegative and belonged to the group of 352 seronegative cohort members. Every donor gave a peripheral blood sample, and the peripheral blood mononuclear cells from that sample were used for TCR beta sequencing. The Qiagen DNeasy Blood Extraction Kit was used to extract genomic DNA from the blood cell samples. CDR1 and CDR2 (DFQATT, SNEGSKA) derive from the germline V gene (reference sequence). Between the V and J ends, shortened by 5 bases and 3 bases respectively, the junction contains 8 bases. From cysteine to phenylalanine, the CDR3 is 11 amino acids long. Only CDR3 DNA is held: 33 bases, read in frame from base 1.

The origin of this receptor is a woman aged 50 to 60 in good health and CMV-seronegative. The rearranged segments are TRBV20-1 and TRBJ2-7; too little of a D gene remains to name it. The sequenced material came from PBMCs. The sequenced DNA is TGCAGTGCTTCACTCCTCTACGAGCAGTACTTC. Translated, this is CSASLLYEQYF.